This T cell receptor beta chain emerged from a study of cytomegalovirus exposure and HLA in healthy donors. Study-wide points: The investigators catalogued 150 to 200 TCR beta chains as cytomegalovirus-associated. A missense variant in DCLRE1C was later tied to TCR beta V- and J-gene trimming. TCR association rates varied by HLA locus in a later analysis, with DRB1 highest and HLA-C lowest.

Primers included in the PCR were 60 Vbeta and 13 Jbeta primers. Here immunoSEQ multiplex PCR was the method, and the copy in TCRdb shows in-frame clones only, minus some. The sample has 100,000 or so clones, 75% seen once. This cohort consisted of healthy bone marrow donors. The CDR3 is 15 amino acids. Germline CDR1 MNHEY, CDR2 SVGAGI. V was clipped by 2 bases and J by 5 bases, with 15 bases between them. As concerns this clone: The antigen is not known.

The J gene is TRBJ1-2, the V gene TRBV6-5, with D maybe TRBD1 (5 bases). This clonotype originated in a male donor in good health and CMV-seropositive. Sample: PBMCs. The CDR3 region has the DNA TGTGCCAGCAGTTACGGGCGGGGGTCGACTTATGGCTACACCTTC. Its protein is CASSYGRGSTYGYTF.